This T cell receptor (beta chain) was obtained from a study of a mutant IDH1 vaccine in newly diagnosed glioma. Study background: The start of vaccination came 4-6 weeks after radiotherapy alone, or with temozolomide cycles. Treated patients showed a male proportion of approximately 62%, a female proportion of 37.5%, and a mean age of around 39 years.

Comments on this clone: The antigen is unknown.

V lost 5 bases and J lost 0; bases outside the gene matches: 3. Germline assignment: CDR1 SEHNR and CDR2 FQNEAQ (reference sequence). The CDR3 contains 14 residues. Method: immunoSEQ multiplex PCR; TCRdb's copy keeps in-frame clones and lacks some. The sample includes around 44,000 clones, 65% to 85% of them seen just once. Time point reported: week 35, safety follow-up. Alongside topical imiquimod, each dose of vaccine comprised 300 ug of mutant IDH1 20-mer peptide. In weeks 1, 3, 5, 7, 11, 15, 19 and 23, patients were immunized, eight times in all. This TCR derives from a man between 40 and 49 years old with glioma. Sample: PBMCs, taken from a glioma patient whose treatment included an IDH1 peptide vaccine. The chain employs TRBV7-9 and TRBJ1-2; TRBD1 aligns across 7 bases. This CDR3 reads CASSKTGTNYGYTF. The CDR3 nucleotides read TGTGCCAGCAGCAAGACAGGGACTAACTATGGCTACACCTTC.